The 2 T cell receptor beta chains below were found in one sample sequenced in a study of blood T cell repertoires in COVID-19. Clones were sequenced by immunoSEQ multiplex PCR, and TCRdb holds only the in-frame ones, with some missing. This repertoire shows more than 200,000 clones, approximately 86% found once; its top ten account for about a tenth. Source material: peripheral blood. The receptors come from a woman between 45 and 60 years old with COVID-19, enrolled during active disease.

The genes are TRBV11-3 and TRBJ2-2; tentative D call: TRBD2 (6 bases). CDR3 size: 15 residues. In germline, CDR1 is SGHNT, CDR2 YENEEA. The V end was cut by 1 base, the J end by 5 bases, with 11 bases between. This CDR3 reads CASSLGTTTTGELFF. The DNA of the CDR3 is TGTGCCAGCAGCTTAGGGACTACCACAACCGGGGAGCTGTTTTTT.

The rearrangement joins TRBV19 to TRBJ2-7, with 7 bases fitting TRBD1. The V segment lost 6 bases and the J segment 4 bases; nucleotides outside the gene matches: 3. Per germline, CDR1 LNHDA and CDR2 SQIVND (reference sequence). This CDR3 region has 12 residues. CDR3 region: CASSPGQYEQYF. CDR3 DNA: TGTGCCAGTAGCCCGGGACAGTACGAGCAGTACTTC.